This TCR beta chain is from a study of cytomegalovirus exposure and HLA in healthy donors. Study observations and caveats: Rare TCR sequences dominated, though some public TCRs recurred in many donors. Relative to the approximately 700-donor mean, N-insertions were reportedly fewer in an Asian-associated ancestry cluster in a later analysis.

The germline V and J ends were trimmed by 5 bases and 2 bases, with 9 bases remaining between them. CDR1 is SGHTA and CDR2 is FQGNSA in the germline V gene. The CDR3 length is 13 residues. This clone has only one observation. Its cognate antigen is unknown. Use of 60 Vbeta and 13 Jbeta primers characterized the PCR. Generated by immunoSEQ multiplex PCR, the TCRdb table keeps only in-frame clones and is missing some. The repertoire holds approximately 110,000 clones, with less than 85% as singletons. The sequenced material came from PBMCs. The chain carries TRBV7-2 and TRBJ1-2; TRBD1 might be the D (5 bases). This clonotype originated in a woman in her thirties or forties in good health and CMV-seronegative. The CDR3 DNA reads TGTGCCAGCAGCCGTCCAGGGAACTATGGCTACACCTTC. Protein product: CASSRPGNYGYTF. Full variable domain (missing parts from reference TRBV7-2 and TRBJ1-2): GAGVSQSPSNKVTEKGKDVELRCDPISGHTALYWYRQSLGQGLEFLIYFQGNSAPDKSGLPSDRFSAERTGGSVSTLTIQRTQQEDSAVYLCASSRPGNYGYTFGSGTRLTVV.